The sequence of this T cell receptor beta chain was determined in a study of vaccination and CD4 T cells after COVID-19. The wider study: Post-vaccine specimens were obtained a median around 72 days after dose two (range 14 to 241).

The CDR3 is 13 residues long. V was clipped by 2 bases and J by 6 bases, with 8 bases between them. From germline, CDR1 is SGHNT and CDR2 YENEEA. Using its own MiXCR run on the PCR reads, TCRdb lists one record per CDR3 protein. Of approximately 23,000 distinct CDR3 sequences in the sample, 45% to 55% are singletons; the top ten hold around 1.1%. To note about this clonotype: Its antigen is not known.

General observations from the study: This study had few convalescent patients and no early post-infection samples. Spike mono-reactivity applied to 304 of 307 vaccine-specific clones detected in convalescent patients. The study found median SARS-CoV-2-reactive clonotypes rising from 21 to 38, not significantly.

The sample consisted of CD4+ T cells from blood, taken before SARS-CoV-2 vaccination. The chain recombines TRBV11-3 with TRBJ1-3; D gene unclear. The TCR sequence derives from a human donor who had recovered from COVID-19. CDR3 DNA sequence: TGTGCCAGCAGCTTAAACATGGCAAACACCATATATTTT. Translation: CASSLNMANTIYF.